Listed below are T cell receptor beta chains from one sample, sequenced in a study of blood T cell repertoires in COVID-19. Sequenced by immunoSEQ multiplex PCR; TCRdb stores in-frame clones only, minus some. The table records under 250,000 clones, under 85% of them present only once. Source material: peripheral blood. The receptors derive from a human donor in a cohort sampled during active COVID-19. Each CDR3 is given with its conserved first and last residue. D genes are given only for firm matches. Expanded clones are given a class, and other clones once, few, many or no size at all.

V: TRBV25-1
D: .
size: .
J: TRBJ2-5
CDR3: CASSAPSGGPETQYF
DNA: TGTGCCAGCAGCGCACCCTCAGGGGGGCCAGAGACCCAGTACTTC

V: TRBV30
D: TRBD2
size: .
J: TRBJ2-5
CDR3: CAWSGGGNQETQYF
DNA: TGTGCCTGGAGTGGGGGGGGAAACCAAGAGACCCAGTACTTC

V: TRBV7-9
D: .
size: .
J: TRBJ2-3
CDR3: CASSPGGPAGVTDTQYF
DNA: TGTGCCAGCAGCCCAGGGGGGCCCGCCGGTGTCACAGATACGCAGTATTTT

V: TRBV5-4
D: TRBD1
size: .
J: TRBJ2-7
CDR3: CASSNPGQFTYEQYF
DNA: TGTGCCAGCAGCAATCCGGGACAGTTCACCTACGAGCAGTACTTC

V: TRBV28
D: TRBD1
size: .
J: TRBJ2-5
CDR3: CASSTSGQGQGETQYF
DNA: TGTGCCAGCAGTACCTCCGGACAGGGGCAGGGAGAGACCCAGTACTTC

V: TRBV2
D: TRBD2
size: once
J: TRBJ2-2
CDR3: CASKREAPTGELFF
DNA: TGTGCCAGCAAGCGGGAGGCCCCCACCGGGGAGCTGTTTTTT

V: TRBV28
D: TRBD1
size: .
J: TRBJ2-4
CDR3: CASSLGQTNIQYF
DNA: TGTGCCAGCAGTTTGGGACAGACAAACATTCAGTACTTC

V: TRBV5-1
D: TRBD1
size: .
J: TRBJ1-1
CDR3: CASSFGQGNTEAFF
DNA: TGCGCCAGCAGCTTCGGACAGGGGAACACTGAAGCTTTCTTT

V: TRBV18
D: .
size: .
J: TRBJ2-6
CDR3: CASSPLTASGANVLTF
DNA: TGTGCCAGCTCACCGCTGACAGCCTCTGGGGCCAACGTCCTGACTTTC

V: TRBV2
D: .
size: once
J: TRBJ2-6
CDR3: CASRGAGFFSGANVLTF
DNA: TGTGCCAGCCGGGGGGCAGGATTCTTCTCTGGGGCCAACGTCCTGACTTTC

V: TRBV6-1
D: .
size: .
J: TRBJ1-5
CDR3: CASSEPGHPWPQHF
DNA: TGTGCCAGCAGTGAGCCGGGACACCCATGGCCCCAGCATTTT

V: TRBV18
D: TRBD1
size: .
J: TRBJ2-2
CDR3: CASQPARDRGKSGELFF
DNA: TGTGCCAGCCAACCCGCCAGAGACAGGGGAAAGAGCGGGGAGCTGTTTTTT

V: TRBV28
D: TRBD1
size: .
J: TRBJ2-5
CDR3: CASRLTGAGETQYF
DNA: TGTGCCAGCAGGTTAACAGGGGCGGGAGAGACCCAGTACTTC

V: TRBV5-8
D: TRBD2
size: .
J: TRBJ2-7
CDR3: CASSLAGGFYEQYF
DNA: TGTGCCAGCAGCTTAGCGGGGGGATTTTACGAGCAGTACTTC

V: TRBV12-5
D: TRBD2
size: .
J: TRBJ2-1
CDR3: CASGAGVDYNEQFF
DNA: TGTGCTAGCGGAGCGGGAGTTGACTACAATGAGCAGTTCTTC

V: TRBV7-9
D: TRBD1
size: few
J: TRBJ1-5
CDR3: CASSLTGGNQPQHF
DNA: TGTGCCAGCAGCCTGACAGGGGGCAATCAGCCCCAGCATTTT

V: TRBV3-1/TRBV3-2
D: .
size: .
J: TRBJ1-5
CDR3: CASSPRSGPQHF
DNA: TGTGCCAGCAGTCCCCGCTCCGGGCCCCAGCATTTT

V: TRBV27
D: TRBD1
size: .
J: TRBJ2-1
CDR3: CASKLPGTAHNEQFF
DNA: TGTGCCAGCAAGTTGCCCGGGACAGCCCACAATGAGCAGTTCTTC

V: TRBV10-1
D: .
size: once
J: TRBJ1-6
CDR3: CASSEDRTYNSPLHF
DNA: TGCGCCAGCAGCGAAGACAGGACCTATAATTCACCCCTCCACTTT

V: TRBV10-1
D: .
size: .
J: TRBJ1-4
CDR3: CASSGSPGSTNEKLFF
DNA: TGCGCCAGCAGTGGTTCTCCAGGTTCAACTAATGAAAAACTGTTTTTT

V: TRBV5-1
D: TRBD2
size: .
J: TRBJ2-5
CDR3: CASTFSGRLGETQYF
DNA: TGCGCCAGCACTTTTAGCGGGAGGTTAGGAGAGACCCAGTACTTC

V: TRBV5-4
D: TRBD1
size: .
J: TRBJ2-7
CDR3: CASSLPGDSSYEQYF
DNA: TGTGCCAGCAGCTTGCCCGGGGACAGCTCCTACGAGCAGTACTTC

V: TRBV7-3
D: .
size: .
J: TRBJ2-7
CDR3: CASSLIAGTTYEQYF
DNA: TGTGCCAGCAGCTTAATCGCCGGTACTACCTACGAGCAGTACTTC

V: TRBV5-1
D: .
size: .
J: TRBJ1-5
CDR3: CASSPRTGSNQPQHF
DNA: TGCGCCAGCAGCCCCCGAACAGGTAGCAATCAGCCCCAGCATTTT